This T cell receptor beta chain came from a study of blood T cells in healthy people across ages. Primed by a sample-barcoded 5' primer and a J-beta primer mix, a second PCR proceeded for 7 to 11 cycles. TCRdb reanalysed the 5' RACE reads using MiXCR and keeps one entry per CDR3 protein. The table has about 1.4 million distinct CDR3 sequences, 55% to 75% seen once. In this sample, this clonotype turned up a few times. The sequenced material came from blood. This TCR was sampled from a man aged 18 to 29 in good health.

The CDR3 protein is CAISESTGPSYEQYF. CDR3 sequence (DNA): TGTGCCATCAGTGAGTCGACGGGCCCCTCCTACGAGCAGTACTTC. This rearrangement joins TRBV10-3 to TRBJ2-7, with D unresolved. This CDR3 spans 15 amino acids. Germline assignment: CDR1 ENHRY and CDR2 SYGVKD. The germline V and J ends were trimmed by 0 bases and 0 bases, with 9 bases remaining between them.